This T cell receptor (beta chain) was identified in a study of Tregs in tolerant kidney transplant recipients (dated by TCRdb to about 2019). Concerning the study at large: Before combined kidney and bone marrow transplantation, this study identified donor-specific regulatory T cells using TCRbeta sequencing and then followed those same cells after transplant. In 3 healthy controls, several methods of expanding Tregs specific for an allogeneic donor were compared by TCRbeta repertoire sequencing.

CDR1 and CDR2 are drawn from the germline V gene (reference sequence): MNHNY, SVGAGI. Germline trimming: 2 bases from V, 3 bases from J; junction bases outside gene matches: 4. The CDR3 covers 15 residues, taking in both the cysteine and the phenylalanine. Only the CDR3 part of the read is kept: 45 bases, read in frame from the first base. For TCRbeta CDR3 sequencing, genomic DNA from the sorted cells was extracted using the QIAGEN DNeasy Blood and Tissue Kit. Through immunoSEQ, high-throughput TCRbeta CDR3 sequencing was done commercially, including PCR amplification with internal controls and bias correction. The authors' pipeline ran thus. Unique productive TCRbeta sequences were defined by CDR3 nucleotide sequence when primers matched and otherwise by CDR3 amino acid sequence together with Vbeta and Jbeta genes. To correct sorting error, sequences shared between sorted populations at a frequency ratio of 2:1 or less were removed; the rest were assigned to the higher population. A sequence was defined as donor-reactive if the sequence was expanded at least 5-fold in CFSE-low cells compared with unstimulated cells and had a frequency of at least 0.01% in CFSE-low cells. Repertoire divergence was quantified by Jensen-Shannon divergence calculated from the top 100 TCRbeta sequences ranked by frequency. When a sample had multiple sequencing runs, each run was corrected for sorting error separately and the runs were then pooled. In TCRdb, the immuneACCESS table is reduced to in-frame sequences with V and J assigned. These tables do not hold every clone; where another copy was compared, an unresolved V gene accounts for under half, and the others remain unexplained. Clone size and V and J calls were adopted from that table, with D and trimming inferred from the DNA. The sample table lists some 68,000 clones, about 83% of them with a count of one. The ten largest clones add up to about 4.5% of the sample.

Here is what the overall study found, with its caveats: The study was constrained by small patient numbers, and validation of the findings is required in larger populations and under other immunosuppression protocols. Biological reproducibility was not examined directly, but technical replication error appeared to be minimal. The most biologically relevant and donor-specific TCRbeta repertoire appeared to be identified by expanding Tregs with activated donor B cells.

Thawed PBMCs were FACS-sorted into unstimulated Tregs (CD4+CD25+CD127-), CD4+ non-Tregs (CD4+CD25-), CD4 cells and CD8 cells. Blood from healthy controls was obtained either from healthy volunteers or as purchased buffy coats. Healthy control blood was separated into PBMCs by Ficoll density gradient and cryopreserved, and patient PBMCs were collected both before and after transplant. As concerns this clone: Its antigen is unknown. No base quality values were provided; no much bigger clone lies one nucleotide off.

The V and J segments used are TRBV6-6 and TRBJ1-2; 9 bases in the junction line up with TRBD1. This receptor was obtained from a human donor in good health. Sequences were obtained from CD4+ T cells from blood. CDR3 reads: CASSYRRTGDYGYTF. The DNA sequence is TGTGCCAGCAGTTACCGCCGGACAGGGGACTATGGCTACACCTTC.